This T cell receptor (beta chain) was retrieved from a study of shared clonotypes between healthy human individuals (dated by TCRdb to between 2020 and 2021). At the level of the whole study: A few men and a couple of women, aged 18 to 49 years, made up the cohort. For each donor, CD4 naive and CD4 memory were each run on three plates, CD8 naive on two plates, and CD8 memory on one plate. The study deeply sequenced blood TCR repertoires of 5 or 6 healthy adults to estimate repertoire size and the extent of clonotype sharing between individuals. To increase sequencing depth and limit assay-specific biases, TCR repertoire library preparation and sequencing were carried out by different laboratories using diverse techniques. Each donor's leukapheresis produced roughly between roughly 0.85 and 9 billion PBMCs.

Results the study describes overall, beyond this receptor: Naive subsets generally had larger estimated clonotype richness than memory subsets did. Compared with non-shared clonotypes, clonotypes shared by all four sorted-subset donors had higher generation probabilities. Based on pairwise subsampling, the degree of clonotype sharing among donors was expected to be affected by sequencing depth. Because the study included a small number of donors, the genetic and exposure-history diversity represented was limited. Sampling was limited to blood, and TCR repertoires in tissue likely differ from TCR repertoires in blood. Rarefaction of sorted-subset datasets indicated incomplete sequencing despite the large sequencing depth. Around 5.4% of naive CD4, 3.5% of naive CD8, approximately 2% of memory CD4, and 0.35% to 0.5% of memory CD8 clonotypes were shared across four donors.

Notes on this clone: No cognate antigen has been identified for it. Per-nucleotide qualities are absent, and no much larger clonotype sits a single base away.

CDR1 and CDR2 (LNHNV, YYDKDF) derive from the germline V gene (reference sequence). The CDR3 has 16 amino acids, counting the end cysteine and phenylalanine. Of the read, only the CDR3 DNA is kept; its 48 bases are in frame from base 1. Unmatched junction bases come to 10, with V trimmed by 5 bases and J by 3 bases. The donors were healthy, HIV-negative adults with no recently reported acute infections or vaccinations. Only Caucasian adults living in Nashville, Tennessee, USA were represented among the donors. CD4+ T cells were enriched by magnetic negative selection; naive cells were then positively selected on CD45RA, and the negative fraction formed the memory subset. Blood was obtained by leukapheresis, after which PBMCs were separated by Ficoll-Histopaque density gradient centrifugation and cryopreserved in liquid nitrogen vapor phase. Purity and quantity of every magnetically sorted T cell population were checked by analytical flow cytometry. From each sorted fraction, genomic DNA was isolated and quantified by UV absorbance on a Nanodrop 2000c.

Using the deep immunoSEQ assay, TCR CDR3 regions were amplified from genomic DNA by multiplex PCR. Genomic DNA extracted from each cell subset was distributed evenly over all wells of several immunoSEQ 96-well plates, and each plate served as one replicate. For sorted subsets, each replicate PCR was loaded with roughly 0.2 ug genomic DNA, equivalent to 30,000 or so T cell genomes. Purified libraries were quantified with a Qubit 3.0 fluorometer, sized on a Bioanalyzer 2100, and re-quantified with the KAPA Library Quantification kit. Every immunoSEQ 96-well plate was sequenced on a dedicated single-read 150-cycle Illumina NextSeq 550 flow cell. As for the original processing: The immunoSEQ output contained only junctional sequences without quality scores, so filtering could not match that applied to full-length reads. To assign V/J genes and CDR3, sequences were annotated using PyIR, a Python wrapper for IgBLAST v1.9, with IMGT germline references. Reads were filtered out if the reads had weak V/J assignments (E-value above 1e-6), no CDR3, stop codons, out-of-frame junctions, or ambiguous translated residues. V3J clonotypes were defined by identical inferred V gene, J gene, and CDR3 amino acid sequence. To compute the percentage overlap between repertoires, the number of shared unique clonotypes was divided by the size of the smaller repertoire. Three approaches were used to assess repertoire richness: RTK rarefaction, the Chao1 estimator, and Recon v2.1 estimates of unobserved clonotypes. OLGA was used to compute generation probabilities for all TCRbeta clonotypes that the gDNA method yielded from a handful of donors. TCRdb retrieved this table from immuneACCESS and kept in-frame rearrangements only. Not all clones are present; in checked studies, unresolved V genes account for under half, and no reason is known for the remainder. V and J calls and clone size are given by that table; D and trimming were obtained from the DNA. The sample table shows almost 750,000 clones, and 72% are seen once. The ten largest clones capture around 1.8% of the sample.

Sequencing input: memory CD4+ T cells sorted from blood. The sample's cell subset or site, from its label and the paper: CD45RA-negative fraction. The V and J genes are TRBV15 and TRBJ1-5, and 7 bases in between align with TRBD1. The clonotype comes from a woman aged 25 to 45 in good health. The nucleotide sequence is TGTGCCACCAGCCCGGAGGGCAGGGGGAACAATCAGCCCCAGCATTTT. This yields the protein CATSPEGRGNNQPQHF.